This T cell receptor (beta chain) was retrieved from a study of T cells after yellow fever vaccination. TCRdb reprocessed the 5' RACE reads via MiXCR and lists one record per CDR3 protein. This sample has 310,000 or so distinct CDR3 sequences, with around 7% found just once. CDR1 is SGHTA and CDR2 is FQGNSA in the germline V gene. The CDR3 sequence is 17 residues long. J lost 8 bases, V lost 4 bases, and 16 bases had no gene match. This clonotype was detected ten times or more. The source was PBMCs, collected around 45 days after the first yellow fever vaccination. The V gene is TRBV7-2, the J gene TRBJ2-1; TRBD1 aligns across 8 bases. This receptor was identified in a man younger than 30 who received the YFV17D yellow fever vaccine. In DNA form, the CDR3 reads TGTGCCAGCAGCTACCCCGGGGGCAGGGGGCGCCGGCATGAGCAGTTCTTC. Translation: CASSYPGGRGRRHEQFF.